Shown below are 22 T cell receptor beta chains from a single sample sequenced in a study of blood T cell repertoires in COVID-19. The repertoire was sequenced with immunoSEQ multiplex PCR; TCRdb's copy has only in-frame clones and lacks some. The sample has about 230,000 clones; approximately 84% are singletons. The sample comprised peripheral blood. Receptor source: a man in his forties or fifties with COVID-19, enrolled during active disease.

In the case of this clone: Relative to the germline gene, one junction end is altered; a read error may explain this. J is TRBJ1-2 and V is TRBV28; tentative D call: TRBD1 (6 bases). CDR1 is MDHEN, CDR2 SYDVKM, per germline. There are 12 residues in the CDR3. Here the CDR3 DNA reads TGTGCCAGCAGTTTAATCGTGGGGGCCGTCTCCTTC. Amino acid sequence: CASSLIVGAVSF.

Concerning this clone itself: The junction does not match germline at one end; this may be a read error. The V gene is TRBV5-1, the J gene TRBJ2-3; no clear D. This CDR3 spans 11 amino acids. Germline assignment: CDR1 SGHRS and CDR2 YFSETQ. CDR3 DNA sequence: TGCGCCAGCAGTAGCACGGATACGCAGTATTTT. It codes for CASSSTDTQYF. The full variable domain, in which reference TRBV5-1 and TRBJ2-3 provide the parts outside the CDR3, is KAGVTQTPRYLIKTRGQQVTLSCSPISGHRSVSWYQQTPGQGLQFLFEYFSETQRNKGNFPGRFSGRQFSNSRSEMNVSTLELGDSALYLCASSSTDTQYFGPGTRLTVL.

The chain links TRBV12-3 or TRBV12-4 to TRBJ2-5, with 7 bases that match TRBD1. The CDR3 spans 12 residues. Losses at the gene ends were 5 bases for V and 4 bases for J; bases not matched to a gene: 1. The CDR3 here is CASSHRGETQYF. As DNA, the CDR3 is TGTGCCAGCAGTCACAGGGGAGAGACCCAGTACTTC.

The chain has TRBV27 and TRBJ2-2, with 11 nucleotides matching TRBD1. With V trimmed by 3 bases and J by 7 bases, 4 bases remained unmatched. This CDR3 has 15 amino acids. Germline values: CDR1 MNHEY, CDR2 SMNVEV (reference sequence). In DNA, the CDR3 is TGTGCCAGCAGTTTTGGGACAGGGGGTTTCGGGGAGCTGTTTTTT. It yields the protein CASSFGTGGFGELFF.

The chain employs TRBV30 and TRBJ1-2; no firm D call. CDR1 is GTSNPN, CDR2 SVGIG, per germline (reference sequence). CDR3 length: 12 amino acids. Trimming left V 3 bases short and J 8 bases short, with 13 bases between. The CDR3 DNA sequence: TGTGCCTGGAGGGCCGCCCGGGGAGGCTACACCTTC. Its protein product is CAWRAARGGYTF.

This clone was detected once. This rearrangement joins TRBV7-6 to TRBJ2-1; the match to TRBD2 covers 7 bases. Germline V CDR1 and CDR2: SGHVS, FNYEAQ. The CDR3 spans 12 residues. J gave up 7 bases and V 5 bases, and 2 bases lay outside the gene matches. CDR3 in DNA: TGTGCCAGCAGCCCGGGGGGAAATGAGCAGTTCTTC. Translated, it gives CASSPGGNEQFF.

This clone was recorded only once. The CDR3 bases are TGTGCCAGCAGCTTACGCGGAGGGAGCACCTACGAGCAGTACTTC. Residues: CASSLRGGSTYEQYF. V usage is TRBV7-6 and J usage is TRBJ2-7, with D perhaps TRBD2 (6 bases). The CDR3 sequence is 15 residues long. V shed 2 bases and J shed 2 bases, with 13 bases lying between them. The germline V gene has CDR1 SGHVS and CDR2 FNYEAQ.

CDR3 coding DNA: TGTGCCAGCAGCGTAGGCCCAGACTTCGGCACTGAAGCTTTCTTT. As protein: CASSVGPDFGTEAFF. The rearrangement links TRBV9 to TRBJ1-1; no clear D gene. The germline V and J ends were trimmed by 0 bases and 4 bases, with 13 bases remaining between them. CDR1 and CDR2 (germline): SGDLS, YYNGEE. This CDR3 has 15 residues.

As concerns this clone: A junction end diverges from the germline sequence, so it may reflect a read error. The chain uses TRBV12-5 and TRBJ2-2, with D unresolved. This CDR3 is 11 amino acids long. Germline loops: CDR1 LGHNT, CDR2 FRNRAP. The CDR3 sequence is CASVNIGELFF. The DNA for the CDR3 is TGTGCTAGTGTGAACATCGGGGAGCTGTTTTTT.

The chain recombines TRBV18 with TRBJ2-5; 7 bases line up with TRBD1. The CDR3 spans 14 residues. Germline-derived CDR1 and CDR2 are KGHSH and LQKENI. The trim removed 3 bases at V and 4 bases at J, leaving 5 bases unmatched. The CDR3 reads CASSPTGLGETQYF. In DNA, the CDR3 is TGTGCCAGCTCACCGACAGGGTTGGGAGAGACCCAGTACTTC.

This chain connects TRBV21-1 to TRBJ2-7; the DNA was not used to check the table's D call, TRBD2. TRBV21-1 is given as a pseudogene. The CDR3 has 12 amino acids. CDR3 coding DNA: TGTGCCAGCAGCAAAGGCGCCTACGAGCAGTACTTC. This sequence encodes CASSKGAYEQYF.

The rearrangement uses TRBV6-1 and TRBJ2-1; 12 nucleotides align to TRBD2. The germline V gene encodes CDR1 MNHNS and CDR2 SASEGT. Losses at the gene ends were 3 bases for V and 7 bases for J; bases not matched to a gene: 7. The CDR3 covers 16 residues. The CDR3 sequence is CASSDPVTSGGNEQFF. CDR3 sequence (DNA): TGTGCCAGCAGTGACCCTGTGACTAGCGGGGGAAATGAGCAGTTCTTC.

This clone was seen only once. The rearrangement uses TRBV12-3 or TRBV12-4 and TRBJ1-2; no clear D. This CDR3 is 12 amino acids long. The V gene lost 6 bases and the J gene lost 13 bases, with 18 bases spanning the gap. This CDR3 reads CASSLIGSESTF. The CDR3 DNA sequence: TGTGCCAGCAGCCTAATCGGGTCAGAATCCACCTTC.

This clone showed up just once. The chain combines TRBV15 with TRBJ2-1, with TRBD2 matching 8 bases. Germline-derived CDR1 and CDR2 are LNHNV and YYDKDF (reference sequence). The junction had 6 bases not matched to a gene; V was cut back by 0 bases and J by 5 bases. There are 16 residues in the CDR3. The CDR3 sequence: CATSRDGGLADNEQFF. For the CDR3, the DNA is TGTGCCACCAGCAGAGATGGAGGACTAGCCGACAATGAGCAGTTCTTC.

The chain links TRBV28 to TRBJ2-7; D gene ambiguous. The ends were cut back, 5 bases at V and 3 bases at J, with 17 bases in the middle. The germline gives CDR1 MDHEN, CDR2 SYDVKM. CDR3 length: 15 amino acids. DNA for the CDR3: TGTGCCAGCAGTGGCCCCGCCAGTAAACACTACGAGCAGTACTTC. As protein: CASSGPASKHYEQYF.

In its sample, this clone was seen many times. The rearrangement joins TRBV4-1 to TRBJ1-6; D is unresolved. Deletions cut 2 bases from V and 9 bases from J, with 11 bases between. The CDR3 is made up of 14 amino acids. Germline CDR1 is MGHRA and CDR2 is YSYEKL. The CDR3 spells CASSQPSTGSPLHF. The CDR3 nucleotides read TGCGCCAGCAGCCAACCCAGTACGGGTTCACCCCTCCACTTT.

This sequence joins TRBV9 and TRBJ1-6; D not certain. Trimming left V 5 bases short and J 8 bases short, with 11 bases between. Germline CDR1 SGDLS, CDR2 YYNGEE. This CDR3 has 13 residues. CDR3 bases: TGTGCCAGCAGTACATCGGGAGATTCACCCCTCCACTTT. Its protein is CASSTSGDSPLHF.

The rearrangement joins TRBV5-5 to TRBJ1-3; D is perhaps TRBD1 (6 bases). V lost 3 bases and J 2 bases, leaving 12 bases between the germline ends. This CDR3 is built from 15 residues. The germline CDR1 and CDR2 sequences are SGHKS and YYEKEE (reference sequence). CDR3 region: CASSSTGLPGNTIYF. In DNA, the CDR3 is TGTGCCAGCAGCTCAACAGGGCTACCTGGAAACACCATATATTTT.

This clone was seen a handful of times. The J gene is TRBJ2-7, the V gene TRBV13; perhaps TRBD1 as D (6 bases). The CDR3 spans 13 residues. Germline loops: CDR1 PRHDT, CDR2 FYEKMQ (reference sequence). Trimming left V 5 bases short and J 2 bases short, with 10 bases between. The CDR3 sequence is CASSPTGPYEQYF. The CDR3 bases are TGTGCCAGCAGCCCGACAGGACCCTACGAGCAGTACTTC.

The V gene is TRBV10-3, the J gene TRBJ2-5, with 12 bases fitting TRBD2. V gave up 5 bases and J gave up 0 bases; unmatched junction bases: 4. CDR3 size: 16 residues. Germline-derived CDR1 and CDR2 are ENHRY and SYGVKD. As DNA, the CDR3 is TGTGCCATCAGTAGTGGACTAGCGGGGCACCAAGAGACCCAGTACTTC. This sequence encodes CAISSGLAGHQETQYF.

This chain links TRBV6-5 with TRBJ1-2; D may be TRBD1 (6 bases). V shed 6 bases and J shed 6 bases, with 11 bases lying between them. The germline gives CDR1 MNHEY, CDR2 SVGAGI. The CDR3 is made up of 12 amino acids. CDR3 sequence (DNA): TGTGCCAGCAGCAACAGGGACGATGGCTACACCTTC. This codes for CASSNRDDGYTF.

DNA for the CDR3: TGTGCCAGCTCACCCCTCCAAGCCAACGAGCAGTACTTC. Its translation is CASSPLQANEQYF. This chain links TRBV18 with TRBJ2-7; unclear D gene. Germline V lookup: CDR1 KGHSH, CDR2 LQKENI. This CDR3 has 13 residues. With 3 bases removed from V and 5 bases from J, the gap between germline ends came to 11 bases.